This T cell receptor beta chain was recorded in a study of blood T cell repertoires in COVID-19. Study-wide context: Acute and convalescent COVID-19 samples came from the United States, Italy and Spain.

Adults between roughly 18 and 90 years of age took part from 24 US areas. Cohort 3 recovery required two negative PCRs, clearance, or symptom resolution. Trimming cost V 3 bases and J 4 bases, with 3 bases left between them. Germline CDR1 is MDHEN and CDR2 is SYDVKM. This CDR3 is 11 amino acids long. Per the authors' pipeline: Reference gene primer amplification yielded estimated nucleated cell counts. The repertoire was sequenced with immunoSEQ multiplex PCR; TCRdb's copy has only in-frame clones and lacks some. The DNA was the basis for D and trimming; V, J and clone size are from that table. The data contain 150,000 or so clones, approximately 83% of them seen just once; the ten biggest clones take up approximately 12%.

Sequenced input: PBMCs or T cells enriched from blood (not recorded which). The TCR was taken from an older woman who had recovered from COVID-19. This chain joins TRBV28 and TRBJ2-5; D is undetermined. The CDR3 protein is CASSFRETQYF. In nucleotides, the CDR3 is TGTGCCAGCAGTTTTAGAGAGACCCAGTACTTC.